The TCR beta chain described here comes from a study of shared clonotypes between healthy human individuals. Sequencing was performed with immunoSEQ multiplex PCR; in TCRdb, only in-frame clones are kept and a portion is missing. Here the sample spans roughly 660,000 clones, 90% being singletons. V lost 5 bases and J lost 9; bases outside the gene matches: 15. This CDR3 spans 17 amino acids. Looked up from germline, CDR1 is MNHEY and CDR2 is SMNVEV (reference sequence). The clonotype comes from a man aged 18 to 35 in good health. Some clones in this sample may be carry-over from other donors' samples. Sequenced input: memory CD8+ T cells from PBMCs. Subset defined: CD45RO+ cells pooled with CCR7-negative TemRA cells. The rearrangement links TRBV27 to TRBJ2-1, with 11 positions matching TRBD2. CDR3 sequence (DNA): TGTGCCAGCAGTCTCCTAGCGGGAGGTCCGTACGTCCCTGAGCAGTTCTTC. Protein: CASSLLAGGPYVPEQFF.